Listed here are 25 T cell receptor beta chains from one sample, sequenced in a study of blood T cells in healthy people across ages. A second roughly 7 to 11 cycle PCR used barcoded and J-beta primers. TCRdb processed the 5' RACE reads anew with MiXCR; each CDR3 protein has one entry. The table records approximately 1.5 million distinct CDR3 sequences, about 42% of them present only once. Sample: blood. Every receptor here comes from a young woman in good health.

The chain joins TRBV7-2 to TRBJ2-3, with TRBD2 identical over 9 bases. The CDR3 is made up of 13 amino acids. Per germline, CDR1 SGHTA and CDR2 FQGNSA. V trimming: 7 bases; J trimming: 4 bases; junction bases outside the gene matches: 3. For the CDR3, the DNA is TGTGCCAGCAAAGTAGCGGGGGCAGATACGCAGTATTTT. This codes for CASKVAGADTQYF.

This clonotype turned up a few times. This chain joins TRBV4-3 and TRBJ1-2; 8 positions match TRBD1. Germline-derived CDR1 and CDR2 are LGHNA and YSLEER. J lost 6 bases, V lost 6 bases, and 9 bases had no gene match. The CDR3 sequence is 14 residues long. DNA for the CDR3: TGCGCCAGCAGTCTGGACAGGGCCTTCGATGGCTACACCTTC. Amino acids: CASSLDRAFDGYTF.

The J gene is TRBJ2-2, the V gene TRBV12-3 or TRBV12-4; 10 bases are shared with TRBD1. J lost 5 bases, V lost 4 bases, and 13 bases had no gene match. CDR3 length equals 18 residues. CDR3 sequence (DNA): TGTGCCAGCAGTTCTCAGCCGGGACAGGGGAGCGGGACCGGGGAGCTGTTTTTT. The encoded protein is CASSSQPGQGSGTGELFF.

This clonotype was detected only a few times. The chain employs TRBV20-1 and TRBJ2-1, with a weak D call TRBD1 (6 bases). The CDR3 totals 12 residues. The V gene lost 7 bases and the J gene lost 8 bases, with 15 bases spanning the gap. Germline V lookup: CDR1 DFQATT, CDR2 SNEGSKA (reference sequence). The CDR3 DNA reads TGCAGTGTAGCAGAACAGGGCGATGAGCAGTTCTTC. Amino acids: CSVAEQGDEQFF.

This chain connects TRBV6-9 to TRBJ2-6, with TRBD2 matching 9 bases. The V gene end was trimmed by 9 bases and the J gene end by 1 base; junction bases not matched to a gene: 4. The CDR3 has 15 residues. The V gene's germline CDR1 is MNHGY and CDR2 SVAAGI. CDR3 sequence: CARSGRPSGANVLTF. The DNA for the CDR3 is TGTGCCAGAAGCGGGAGGCCATCTGGGGCCAACGTCCTGACTTTC.

The V and J genes are TRBV20-1 and TRBJ2-5; tentatively, D is TRBD1 (5 bases). V lost 3 bases and J lost 11, with 25 bases in between. CDR3 size: 15 residues. The germline V gene has CDR1 DFQATT and CDR2 SNEGSKA (reference sequence). The CDR3 bases are TGCAGTGCTAGTCAGGCAGGGTTTTGGGCTGATGAGCAGTACTTC. This encodes CSASQAGFWADEQYF.

The chain has TRBV5-1 and TRBJ2-7; no clear D. Trimming took off 4 bases at V and 0 bases at J, with 11 bases between the two ends. Germline CDR1 reads SGHRS; CDR2 reads YFSETQ. The CDR3 has 14 residues. The CDR3 DNA sequence: TGCGCCAGCAGCGACCCTAGGGCCTCCTACGAGCAGTACTTC. As protein: CASSDPRASYEQYF.

The chain carries TRBV25-1 and TRBJ2-1, with a possible D match to TRBD2 (6 bases). The V end was cut by 1 base, the J end by 8 bases, with 9 bases between. The CDR3 loop spans 13 amino acids. Germline values: CDR1 MGHDK, CDR2 SYGVNS. CDR3 protein: CASSEWRDDEQFF. The DNA of the CDR3 is TGTGCCAGCAGTGAATGGAGGGACGATGAGCAGTTCTTC.

The chain uses TRBV12-3 or TRBV12-4 and TRBJ1-3, with a tentative D call TRBD1 (6 bases). V shed 2 bases and J shed 4 bases, with 12 bases lying between them. The CDR3 runs 15 residues. CDR3 protein: CASSLKGVWGNTIYF. The CDR3 DNA sequence: TGTGCCAGCAGTTTAAAGGGGGTGTGGGGAAACACCATATATTTT.

This chain uses TRBV7-2 with TRBJ2-3; TRBD1 is a possible D gene (5 bases). Trimming took off 1 base at V and 4 bases at J, with 9 bases between the two ends. Germline-derived CDR1 and CDR2 are SGHTA and FQGNSA. The CDR3 runs to 14 residues. The CDR3: CASSLDQGADTQYF. The CDR3 DNA reads as TGTGCCAGCAGCTTAGATCAGGGCGCAGATACGCAGTATTTT.

The V gene is TRBV28, the J gene TRBJ1-1, with D perhaps matching TRBD1 (5 bases). V was cut by 5 bases and J by 0 bases, with 19 bases left in between. Per germline, CDR1 MDHEN and CDR2 SYDVKM. This CDR3 is 17 amino acids long. This chain's CDR3 is CASSTSDTGPMNTEAFF. Written as DNA, the CDR3 is TGTGCCAGCAGTACTTCAGACACGGGGCCTATGAACACTGAAGCTTTCTTT.

This clonotype was counted between two and nine times. V usage is TRBV11-2 and J usage is TRBJ2-1; perhaps TRBD2 as D (5 bases). This CDR3 is built from 12 residues. CDR1 SGHAT and CDR2 FQNNGV come from the germline V gene. Deletions cut 3 bases from V and 10 bases from J, with 10 bases between. In DNA, the CDR3 is TGTGCCAGCAGCTTCGGCCGCGGGGAGCAGTTCTTC. Its protein product is CASSFGRGEQFF.

This clonotype has ten or more counts. The V call is TRBV7-2, the J call TRBJ1-1; TRBD1 might be the D (6 bases). The germline gives CDR1 SGHTA, CDR2 FQGNSA. The CDR3 covers 13 residues. V was clipped by 3 bases and J by 4 bases, with 9 bases between them. CDR3 in amino acids: CASSLAGVTEAFF. CDR3 in DNA: TGTGCCAGCAGCTTGGCAGGGGTCACTGAAGCTTTCTTT.

The chain links TRBV5-5 to TRBJ1-3; D remains ambiguous. CDR1 SGHKS and CDR2 YYEKEE come from the germline V gene (reference sequence). There are 14 residues in the CDR3. Trimming removed 3 bases at V and 0 bases at J, with 7 bases between. This CDR3 reads CASSSVSSGNTIYF. CDR3 sequence (DNA): TGTGCCAGCAGCTCGGTTAGCTCTGGAAACACCATATATTTT.

V and J are TRBV5-6 and TRBJ2-3; 7 bases agree with TRBD1. The CDR3 loop spans 16 amino acids. J was trimmed by 6 bases and V by 0 bases; bases with no gene match: 10. Germline V gives CDR1 SGHDT, CDR2 YYEEEE. The CDR3 region is CASSLERTGSWDTQYF. CDR3 coding DNA: TGTGCCAGCAGCTTGGAAAGGACAGGTTCATGGGATACGCAGTATTTT.

This clonotype was counted a few times. This chain uses TRBV27 with TRBJ2-7; the D is unclear. The germline CDR1 and CDR2 sequences are MNHEY and SMNVEV (reference sequence). The CDR3 loop spans 14 amino acids. Trimming pared 0 bases from V and 1 base from J, leaving 7 bases between. This CDR3 is CASSLSKASYEQYF. CDR3 DNA: TGTGCCAGCAGTTTATCGAAGGCGTCCTACGAGCAGTACTTC.

This chain connects TRBV10-3 to TRBJ2-2; possible D gene TRBD2, 5 bases. V lost 3 bases, J lost 0 bases, and 11 bases lay in between. The germline V gene encodes CDR1 ENHRY and CDR2 SYGVKD. The CDR3 totals 16 residues. CDR3 nucleotides: TGTGCCATCAGTGACCCCGGGGTAGCGAACACCGGGGAGCTGTTTTTT. Encoded protein: CAISDPGVANTGELFF.

The chain uses TRBV7-6 and TRBJ2-5, with TRBD2 matching over 11 bases. This CDR3 spans 16 amino acids. CDR1 and CDR2 from the germline V gene are SGHVS and FNYEAQ. The V gene end was trimmed by 0 bases and the J gene end by 11 bases; junction bases not matched to a gene: 11. The CDR3 loop is CASSLATSGSFQEQYF. CDR3 nucleotide sequence: TGTGCCAGCAGCTTAGCAACTAGCGGGAGCTTTCAAGAGCAGTACTTC.

In its sample, this clonotype was seen a few times. The J gene is TRBJ2-1, the V gene TRBV20-1; TRBD2 might be the D (6 bases). From germline, CDR1 is DFQATT and CDR2 SNEGSKA (reference sequence). The CDR3 length is 14 residues. The V end lost 6 bases, the J end lost 9 bases, and 21 bases lay between the germline ends. CDR3 in amino acids: CSAITPSAGSEQFF. CDR3 coding DNA: TGCAGTGCCATAACCCCTAGTGCGGGGAGTGAGCAGTTCTTC.

The chain joins TRBV11-1 to TRBJ2-2; D tentatively reads TRBD1 or TRBD2 (5 bases each). This CDR3 has 16 amino acids. Germline CDR1 is SGHAT and CDR2 is FQDESV (reference sequence). Trimming shortened V by 5 bases and J by 1 base, and 14 bases separated the two germline ends. The CDR3 loop is CASSTDRDQNTGELFF. The CDR3 coding sequence is TGTGCCAGCAGCACCGACCGGGACCAGAACACCGGGGAGCTGTTTTTT.

This rearrangement joins TRBV20-1 to TRBJ2-5; D might be TRBD2 (7 bases). The CDR3 totals 14 residues. CDR1 DFQATT and CDR2 SNEGSKA come from the germline V gene (reference sequence). The chain's CDR3 is CSSRGGAGQETQYF. For the CDR3, the DNA is TGCAGCTCCCGAGGGGGGGCGGGCCAAGAGACCCAGTACTTC.

V gene TRBV6-4 combines with J gene TRBJ2-5; TRBD2 is a possible D gene (6 bases). The length of the CDR3 is 13 residues. Trimming took 7 bases from V and 5 from J, leaving 14 bases between them. Germline CDR1 and CDR2: MRHNA and SNTAGT. This chain's CDR3 is CASTSTGGETQYF. As DNA, the CDR3 is TGTGCCAGCACGAGCACCGGAGGGGAGACCCAGTACTTC.

V gene TRBV2 combines with J gene TRBJ2-4, with 10 positions matching TRBD2. Germline CDR1 and CDR2: SNHLY and FYNNEI. CDR3 size: 15 residues. Trimming at V came to 5 bases and at J to 3 bases, leaving 4 bases not matched to a gene. In nucleotides, the CDR3 is TGTGCCAGCAGTCTGAGCGGGGGGGGCAAAAACATTCAGTACTTC. This encodes CASSLSGGGKNIQYF.

This clonotype was observed at least ten times. The chain is built from TRBV5-5 and TRBJ1-2, with 10 bases lining up with TRBD1. Germline assignment: CDR1 SGHKS and CDR2 YYEKEE (reference sequence). The CDR3 extends over 15 amino acids. The ends lost 3 bases at V and 5 bases at J; junction bases unmatched: 7. In nucleotides, the CDR3 is TGTGCCAGCAGCTCCCGGACAGGGGGGGGGTATGGCTACACCTTC. Translated: CASSSRTGGGYGYTF.

Of note for this clonotype: The junction shows a germline mismatch at one end, possibly a read error. The chain couples TRBV27 to TRBJ2-7, with D perhaps matching TRBD2 (5 bases). The CDR3 covers 12 residues. The germline V gene encodes CDR1 MNHEY and CDR2 SMNVEV (reference sequence). The chain's CDR3 is CASSSSSHEQYF. The CDR3 DNA follows: TGTGCCAGCAGCTCTAGCTCCCACGAGCAGTACTTC.